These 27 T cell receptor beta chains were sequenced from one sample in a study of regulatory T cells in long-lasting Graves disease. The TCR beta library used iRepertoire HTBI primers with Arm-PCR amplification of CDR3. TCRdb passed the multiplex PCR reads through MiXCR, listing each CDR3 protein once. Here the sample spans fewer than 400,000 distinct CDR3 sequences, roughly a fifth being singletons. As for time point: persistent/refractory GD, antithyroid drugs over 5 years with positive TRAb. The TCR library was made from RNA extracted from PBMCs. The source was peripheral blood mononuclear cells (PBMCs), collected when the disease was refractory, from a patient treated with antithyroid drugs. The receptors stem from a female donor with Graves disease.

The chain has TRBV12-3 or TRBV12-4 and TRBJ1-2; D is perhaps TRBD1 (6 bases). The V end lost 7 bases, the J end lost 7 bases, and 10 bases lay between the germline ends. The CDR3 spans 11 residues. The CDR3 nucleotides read TGTGCCAGCATCAAGGGGGGTGGCTACACCTTC. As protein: CASIKGGGYTF.

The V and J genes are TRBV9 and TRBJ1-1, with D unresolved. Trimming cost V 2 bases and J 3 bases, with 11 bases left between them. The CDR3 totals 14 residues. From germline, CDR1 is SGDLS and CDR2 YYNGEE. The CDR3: CASSVGRFDTEAFF. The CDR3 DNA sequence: TGTGCCAGCAGCGTTGGCAGGTTTGACACTGAAGCTTTCTTT.

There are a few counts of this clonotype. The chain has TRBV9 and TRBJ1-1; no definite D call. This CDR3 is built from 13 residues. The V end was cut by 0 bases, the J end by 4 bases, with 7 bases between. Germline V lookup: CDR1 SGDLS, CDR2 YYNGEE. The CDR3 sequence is CASSVVPGTEAFF. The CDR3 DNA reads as TGTGCCAGCAGCGTAGTCCCGGGCACTGAAGCTTTCTTT.

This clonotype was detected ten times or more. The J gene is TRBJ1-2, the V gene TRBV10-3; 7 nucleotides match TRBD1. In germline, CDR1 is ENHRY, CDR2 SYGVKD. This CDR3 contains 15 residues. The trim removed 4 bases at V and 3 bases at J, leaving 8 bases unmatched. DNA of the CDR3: TGTGCCATCAGTGGCGCCCTTACAGGGGACTATGGCTACACCTTC. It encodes CAISGALTGDYGYTF.

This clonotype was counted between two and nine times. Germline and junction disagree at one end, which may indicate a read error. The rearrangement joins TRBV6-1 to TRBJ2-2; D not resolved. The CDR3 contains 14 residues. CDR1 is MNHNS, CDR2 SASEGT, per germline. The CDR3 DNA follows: TGTGCCAGCAGAGAAGGTACCTTCGACGGGGAGCTGTTTTTT. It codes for CASREGTFDGELFF.

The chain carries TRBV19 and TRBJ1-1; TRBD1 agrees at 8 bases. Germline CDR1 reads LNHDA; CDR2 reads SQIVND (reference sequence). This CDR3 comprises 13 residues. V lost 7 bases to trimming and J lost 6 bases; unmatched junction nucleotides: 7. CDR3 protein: CASTGGWSAEAFF. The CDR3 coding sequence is TGTGCCAGTACAGGGGGCTGGAGCGCTGAAGCTTTCTTT.

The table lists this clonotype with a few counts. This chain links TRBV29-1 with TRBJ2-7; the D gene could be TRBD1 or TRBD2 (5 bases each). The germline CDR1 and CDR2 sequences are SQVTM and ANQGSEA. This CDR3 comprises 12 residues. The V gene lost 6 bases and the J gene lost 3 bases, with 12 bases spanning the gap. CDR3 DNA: TGCAGCGTGGGACGTGGGGACTACGAGCAGTACTTC. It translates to CSVGRGDYEQYF.

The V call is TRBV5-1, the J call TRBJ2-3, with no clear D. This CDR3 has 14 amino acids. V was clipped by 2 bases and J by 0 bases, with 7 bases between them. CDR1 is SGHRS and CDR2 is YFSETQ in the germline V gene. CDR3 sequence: CASSFVGSTDTQYF. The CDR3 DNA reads TGCGCCAGCAGCTTTGTGGGCAGCACAGATACGCAGTATTTT.

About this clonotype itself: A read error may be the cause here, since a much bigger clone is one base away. The CDR3 DNA reads as TGTGCCGGCAGTCCTAACCATAGCGAGCAGTACTTC. This codes for CAGSPNHSEQYF. The J gene is TRBJ2-7, the V gene TRBV28; D gene ambiguous. CDR1 is MDHEN and CDR2 is SYDVKM in the germline V gene. There are 12 residues in the CDR3.

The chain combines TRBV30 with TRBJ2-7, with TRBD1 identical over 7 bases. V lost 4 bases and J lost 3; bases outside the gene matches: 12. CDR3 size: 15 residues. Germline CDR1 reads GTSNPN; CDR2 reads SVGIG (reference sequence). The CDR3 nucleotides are TGTGCCTGGATCCGAGACAGGGAGAAAGGCTACGAGCAGTACTTC. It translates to CAWIRDREKGYEQYF.

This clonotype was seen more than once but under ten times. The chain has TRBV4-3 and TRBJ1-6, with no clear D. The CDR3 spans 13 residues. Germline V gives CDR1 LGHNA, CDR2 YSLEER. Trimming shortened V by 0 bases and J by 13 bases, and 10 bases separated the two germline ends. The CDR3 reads CASSQDKGGPLHF. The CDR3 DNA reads TGCGCCAGCAGCCAAGATAAAGGTGGTCCCCTCCACTTT.

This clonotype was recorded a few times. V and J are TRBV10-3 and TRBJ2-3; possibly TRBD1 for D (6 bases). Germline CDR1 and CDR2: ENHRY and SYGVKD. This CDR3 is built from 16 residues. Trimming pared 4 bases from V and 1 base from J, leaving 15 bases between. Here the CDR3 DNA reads TGTGCCATCAGTGGGGGACACCGGTTCGGCACAGATACGCAGTATTTT. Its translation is CAISGGHRFGTDTQYF.

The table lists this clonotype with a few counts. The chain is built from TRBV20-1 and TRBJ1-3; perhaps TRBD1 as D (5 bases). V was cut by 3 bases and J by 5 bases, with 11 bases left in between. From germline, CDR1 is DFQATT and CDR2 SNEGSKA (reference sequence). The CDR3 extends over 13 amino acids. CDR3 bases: TGCAGTGCTAGGTGGGGGATCCGAAACACCATATATTTT. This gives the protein CSARWGIRNTIYF.

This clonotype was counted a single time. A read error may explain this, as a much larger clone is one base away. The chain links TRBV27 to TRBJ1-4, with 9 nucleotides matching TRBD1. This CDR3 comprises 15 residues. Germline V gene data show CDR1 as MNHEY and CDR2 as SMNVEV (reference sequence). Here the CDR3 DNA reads TGTGCCGGCAGTACTACAGGGGGCCCGGGTGAAAAACTGTTTTTT. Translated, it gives CAGSTTGGPGEKLFF.

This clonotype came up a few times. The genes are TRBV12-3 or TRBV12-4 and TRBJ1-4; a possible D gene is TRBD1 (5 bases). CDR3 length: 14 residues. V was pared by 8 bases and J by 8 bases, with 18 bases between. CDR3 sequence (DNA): TGTGCCAGCTCATCCGGGGGGGGGTACGAAAAACTGTTTTTT. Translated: CASSSGGGYEKLFF.

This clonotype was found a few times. CDR3 sequence: CASSPATGLEQYF. DNA of the CDR3: TGCGCCAGCAGCCCCGCGACGGGGCTCGAGCAGTACTTC. This chain uses TRBV5-1 with TRBJ2-7; D may correspond to TRBD1 or TRBD2 (5 bases each). Per the germline V gene, CDR1 is SGHRS and CDR2 is YFSETQ. V was trimmed by 4 bases and J by 6 bases, leaving 14 bases between them. The CDR3 spans 13 residues.

The DNA of the CDR3 is TGTGCCTGGAGTGGAACGACCCCCAATAATCAGCCCCAGCATTTT. Residues: CAWSGTTPNNQPQHF. The chain uses TRBV30 and TRBJ1-5; D is undetermined. This CDR3 contains 15 residues. V was clipped by 1 base and J by 4 bases, with 14 bases between them. CDR1 and CDR2 (germline): GTSNPN, SVGIG (reference sequence).

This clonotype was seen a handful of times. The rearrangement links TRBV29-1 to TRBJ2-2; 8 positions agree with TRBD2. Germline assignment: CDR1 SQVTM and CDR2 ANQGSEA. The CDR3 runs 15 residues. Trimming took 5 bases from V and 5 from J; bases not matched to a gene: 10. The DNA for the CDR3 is TGCAGCGTTACTCGACGGGGGGGAGGGACCGGGGAGCTGTTTTTT. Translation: CSVTRRGGGTGELFF.

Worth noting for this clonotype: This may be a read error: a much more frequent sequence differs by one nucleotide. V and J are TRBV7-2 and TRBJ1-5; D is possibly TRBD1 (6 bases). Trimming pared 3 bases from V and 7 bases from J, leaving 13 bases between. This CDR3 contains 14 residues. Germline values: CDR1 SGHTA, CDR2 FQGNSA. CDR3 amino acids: CASSFAPGDQPQHF. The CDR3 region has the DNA TGTGCCAGCAGCTTTGCCCCAGGGGACCAGCCCCAGCATTTT.

The CDR3 protein is CAWNTLGQSLPGYTF. The CDR3 coding sequence is TGTGCCTGGAACACCCTCGGACAGAGCCTTCCTGGCTACACCTTC. The rearrangement joins TRBV30 to TRBJ1-2; D is possibly TRBD1 (6 bases). The CDR3 consists of 15 residues. V shed 4 bases and J shed 7 bases, with 22 bases lying between them. CDR1 GTSNPN and CDR2 SVGIG come from the germline V gene (reference sequence).

This CDR3 is CASSFGLGTSGAGGKNIQYF. The CDR3 DNA sequence: TGTGCCAGCAGCTTCGGTCTCGGGACTAGCGGGGCTGGCGGCAAAAACATTCAGTACTTC. V and J are TRBV11-3 and TRBJ2-4; 13 nucleotides line up with TRBD2. With V trimmed by 3 bases and J by 3 bases, 14 bases remained unmatched. The CDR3 extends over 20 amino acids. Germline V gene sequence: CDR1 SGHNT, CDR2 YENEEA. The full variable domain, with the rest looked up from reference TRBV11-3 and TRBJ2-4, is EAGVVQSPRYKIIEKKQPVAFWCNPISGHNTLYWYLQNLGQGPELLIRYENEEAVDDSQLPKDRFSAERLKGVDSTLKIQPAELGDSAVYLCASSFGLGTSGAGGKNIQYFGAGTRLSVL.

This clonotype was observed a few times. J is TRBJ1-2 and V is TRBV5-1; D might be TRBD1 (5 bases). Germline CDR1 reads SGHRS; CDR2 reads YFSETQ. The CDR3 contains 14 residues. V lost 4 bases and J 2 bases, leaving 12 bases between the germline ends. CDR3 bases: TGCGCCAGCAGCGGGGGGGGAGTAAACTATGGCTACACCTTC. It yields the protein CASSGGGVNYGYTF.

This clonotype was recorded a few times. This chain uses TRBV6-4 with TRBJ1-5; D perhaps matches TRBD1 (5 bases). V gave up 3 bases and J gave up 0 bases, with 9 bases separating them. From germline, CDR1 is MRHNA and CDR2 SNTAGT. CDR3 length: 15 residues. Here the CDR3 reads CASSESGNSNQPQHF. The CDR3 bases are TGTGCCAGCAGTGAGTCAGGGAATAGCAATCAGCCCCAGCATTTT.

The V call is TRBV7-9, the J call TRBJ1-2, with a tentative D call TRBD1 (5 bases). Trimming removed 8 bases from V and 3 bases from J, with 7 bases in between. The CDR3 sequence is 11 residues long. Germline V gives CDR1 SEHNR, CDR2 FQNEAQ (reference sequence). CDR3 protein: CASGADYGYTF. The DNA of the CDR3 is TGTGCCAGCGGGGCGGACTATGGCTACACCTTC.

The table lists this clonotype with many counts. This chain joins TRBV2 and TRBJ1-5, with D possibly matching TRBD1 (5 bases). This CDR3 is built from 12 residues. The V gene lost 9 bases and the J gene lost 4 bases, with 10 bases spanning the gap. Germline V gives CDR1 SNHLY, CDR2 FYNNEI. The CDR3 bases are TGTGCCAGGGGACCGCGAAATCAGCCCCAGCATTTT. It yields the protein CARGPRNQPQHF.

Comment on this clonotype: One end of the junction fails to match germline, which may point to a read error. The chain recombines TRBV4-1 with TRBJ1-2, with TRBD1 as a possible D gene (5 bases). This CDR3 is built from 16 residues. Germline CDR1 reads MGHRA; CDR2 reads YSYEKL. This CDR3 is CASSQDLSGANYGYTF. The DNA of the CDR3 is TGTGCCAGCAGCCAAGATCTTTCCGGGGCCAACTATGGCTACACCTTC.

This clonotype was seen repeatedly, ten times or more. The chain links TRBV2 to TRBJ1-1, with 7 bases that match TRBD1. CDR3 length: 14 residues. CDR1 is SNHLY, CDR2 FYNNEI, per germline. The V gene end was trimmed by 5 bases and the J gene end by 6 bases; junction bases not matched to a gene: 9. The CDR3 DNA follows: TGTGCCAGCAGTCCCCCGGGAAGGGGGCCTGAAGCTTTCTTT. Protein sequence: CASSPPGRGPEAFF.